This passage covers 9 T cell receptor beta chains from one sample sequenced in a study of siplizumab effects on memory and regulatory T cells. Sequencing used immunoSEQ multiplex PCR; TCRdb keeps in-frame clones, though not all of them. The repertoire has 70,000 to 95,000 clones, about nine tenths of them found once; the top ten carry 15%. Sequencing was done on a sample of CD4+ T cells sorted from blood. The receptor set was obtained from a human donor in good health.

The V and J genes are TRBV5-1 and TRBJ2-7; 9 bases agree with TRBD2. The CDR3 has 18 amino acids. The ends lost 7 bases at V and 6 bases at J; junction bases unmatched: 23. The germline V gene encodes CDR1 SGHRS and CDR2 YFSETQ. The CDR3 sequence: CASRRQRSGSSPGGEQYF. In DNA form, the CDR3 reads TGCGCCAGCCGTCGCCAACGTAGCGGGAGTTCCCCCGGGGGCGAGCAGTACTTC.

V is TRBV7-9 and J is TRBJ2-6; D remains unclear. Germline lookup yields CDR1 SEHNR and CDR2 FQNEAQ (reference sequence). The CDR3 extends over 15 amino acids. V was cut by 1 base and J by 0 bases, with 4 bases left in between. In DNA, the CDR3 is TGTGCCAGCAGCTTAGATTTCTCTGGGGCCAACGTCCTGACTTTC. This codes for CASSLDFSGANVLTF.

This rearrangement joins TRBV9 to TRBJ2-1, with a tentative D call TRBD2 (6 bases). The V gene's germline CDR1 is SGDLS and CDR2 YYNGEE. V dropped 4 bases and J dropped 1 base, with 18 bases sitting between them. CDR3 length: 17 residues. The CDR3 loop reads CASSTRRGRGSYNEQFF. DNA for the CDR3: TGTGCCAGCAGCACGAGACGGGGGAGAGGTTCCTACAATGAGCAGTTCTTC.

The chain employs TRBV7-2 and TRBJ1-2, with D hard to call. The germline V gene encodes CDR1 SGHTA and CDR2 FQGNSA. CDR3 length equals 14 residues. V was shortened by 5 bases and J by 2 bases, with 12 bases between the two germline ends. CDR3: CASSHGHRNYGYTF. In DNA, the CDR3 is TGTGCCAGCAGCCACGGGCATCGGAACTATGGCTACACCTTC.

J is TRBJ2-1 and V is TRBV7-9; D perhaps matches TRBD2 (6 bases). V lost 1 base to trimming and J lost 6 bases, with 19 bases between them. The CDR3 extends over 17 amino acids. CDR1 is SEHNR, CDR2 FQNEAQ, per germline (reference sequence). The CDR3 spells CASSLEVWEDRINEQFF. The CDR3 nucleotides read TGTGCCAGCAGCTTAGAGGTGTGGGAGGACCGCATCAATGAGCAGTTCTTC.

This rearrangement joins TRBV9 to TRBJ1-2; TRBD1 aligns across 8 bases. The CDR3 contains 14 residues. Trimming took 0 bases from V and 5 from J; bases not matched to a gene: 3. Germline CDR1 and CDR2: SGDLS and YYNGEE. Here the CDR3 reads CASSVDRGRYGYTF. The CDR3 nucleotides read TGTGCCAGCAGCGTAGACAGGGGGAGGTATGGCTACACCTTC.

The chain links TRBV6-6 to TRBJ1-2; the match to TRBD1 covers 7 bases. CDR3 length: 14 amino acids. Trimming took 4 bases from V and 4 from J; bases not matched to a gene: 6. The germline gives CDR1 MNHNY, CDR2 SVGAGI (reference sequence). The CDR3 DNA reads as TGTGCCAGCAGTTCAGACCGGGACAGCTATGGCTACACCTTC. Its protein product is CASSSDRDSYGYTF.

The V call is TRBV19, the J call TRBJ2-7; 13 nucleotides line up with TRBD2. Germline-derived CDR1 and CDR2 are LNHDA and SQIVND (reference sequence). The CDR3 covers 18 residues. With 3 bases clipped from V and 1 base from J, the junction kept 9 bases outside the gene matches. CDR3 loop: CASSIRTSGSGYSYEQYF. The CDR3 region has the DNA TGTGCCAGTAGTATCCGGACTAGCGGGAGTGGATATTCCTACGAGCAGTACTTC.

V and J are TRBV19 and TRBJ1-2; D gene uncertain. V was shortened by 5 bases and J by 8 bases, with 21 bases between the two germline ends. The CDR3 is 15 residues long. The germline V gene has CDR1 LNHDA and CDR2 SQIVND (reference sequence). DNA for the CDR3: TGTGCCAGTAGTCTCCGGACCGATTCCCCTAGGGGCTACACCTTC. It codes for CASSLRTDSPRGYTF.